The 24 T cell receptor beta chains reported below all come from one sample, sequenced in a study of T and B cells in COVID-19 patients. BIOMED2 TRB-A/B primer pools were used in multiplex TRB PCR. TCRdb processed the multiplex PCR reads anew with MiXCR; each CDR3 protein has one entry. This table holds roughly 4,600 distinct CDR3 sequences, about a fifth found once. Each TRB amplification used roughly 240-550 ng of genomic DNA from blood. Sequencing was done on a sample of blood. All receptors come from a human donor with active COVID-19.

This clonotype rates as medium-sized. V is TRBV27 and J is TRBJ1-2, with unresolved D. CDR3 length: 13 residues. Germline CDR1 reads MNHEY; CDR2 reads SMNVEV (reference sequence). The V gene lost 4 bases and the J gene lost 5 bases, with 11 bases spanning the gap. The CDR3 spells CASSSGKLYGYTF. The CDR3, as DNA: TGTGCCAGCAGTTCCGGGAAACTATATGGCTACACCTTC.

This clonotype is labeled as medium-sized. This sequence joins TRBV27 and TRBJ2-7; 13 nucleotides agree with TRBD2. Unmatched junction bases numbered 2, after V lost 3 bases and J lost 6 bases. CDR3 length: 14 amino acids. The germline V gene has CDR1 MNHEY and CDR2 SMNVEV (reference sequence). CDR3 sequence reads: CASSFGLAGAEQYF. The CDR3 DNA reads TGTGCCAGCAGTTTCGGACTAGCGGGGGCCGAGCAGTACTTC.

This clonotype was seen only a few times. The chain has TRBV18 and TRBJ1-1, with D unresolved. There are 13 residues in the CDR3. The V end was cut by 0 bases, the J end by 2 bases, with 4 bases between. Germline values: CDR1 KGHSH, CDR2 LQKENI. The CDR3 loop reads CASSPPGNTEAFF. The CDR3 DNA follows: TGTGCCAGCTCACCACCGGGAAACACTGAAGCTTTCTTT.

This clonotype showed up just a few times. The chain has TRBV19 and TRBJ1-1; TRBD1 aligns across 9 bases. From germline, CDR1 is LNHDA and CDR2 SQIVND (reference sequence). The CDR3 length is 14 residues. V was clipped by 6 bases and J by 6 bases; unmatched bases: 8. The CDR3 spells CASRYRDRVPEAFF. The CDR3 nucleotides read TGTGCCAGTAGGTACCGGGACAGGGTACCTGAAGCTTTCTTT.

A few counts support this clonotype. The chain recombines TRBV7-9 with TRBJ1-1, with TRBD1 matching 9 bases. Germline values: CDR1 SEHNR, CDR2 FQNEAQ (reference sequence). This CDR3 spans 14 amino acids. Trimming cost V 5 bases and J 8 bases; bases outside gene matches: 9. CDR3 in amino acids: CASSRSDRGSEAFF. The CDR3 bases are TGTGCCAGCAGCCGCAGCGACAGGGGGTCGGAAGCTTTCTTT.

The rearrangement links TRBV7-9 to TRBJ2-4; 13 bases are shared with TRBD2. CDR3 size: 17 residues. V was pared by 4 bases and J by 4 bases, with 7 bases of the junction left unmatched. Germline CDR1 SEHNR, CDR2 FQNEAQ (reference sequence). The CDR3 DNA reads as TGTGCCAGCAGCTCAGCGGGACTAGCGGGACTTAAAAACATTCAGTACTTC. This sequence encodes CASSSAGLAGLKNIQYF. The complete variable domain, with remaining parts taken from reference TRBV7-9 and TRBJ2-4, reads DTGVSQNPRHKITKRGQNVTFRCDPISEHNRLYWYRQTLGQGPEFLTYFQNEAQLEKSRLLSDRFSAERPKGSFSTLEIQRTEQGDSAMYLCASSSAGLAGLKNIQYFGAGTRLSVL.

By share, this clonotype ranks as medium-sized. The chain joins TRBV27 to TRBJ2-7; 8 bases align to TRBD2. CDR1 and CDR2 (germline): MNHEY, SMNVEV (reference sequence). This CDR3 is built from 13 residues. V lost 7 bases to trimming and J lost 4 bases; unmatched junction nucleotides: 6. CDR3 nucleotides: TGTGCCAGCAAGCGCCCGGGGGGGTACGAGCAGTACTTC. Translating gives CASKRPGGYEQYF.

The rearrangement links TRBV7-9 to TRBJ2-3; D call uncertain. Trimming removed 3 bases at V and 0 bases at J, with 7 bases between. This CDR3 contains 14 residues. The V gene's germline CDR1 is SEHNR and CDR2 FQNEAQ (reference sequence). The DNA for the CDR3 is TGTGCCAGCAGCTTGGACGCTAGCACAGATACGCAGTATTTT. Its protein product is CASSLDASTDTQYF.

Regarding this clonotype: A much larger clone lies a single base off, so this may be a read error. The chain links TRBV7-9 to TRBJ1-3, with a tentative D call TRBD1 (5 bases). The CDR3 is made up of 13 amino acids. Germline loops: CDR1 SEHNR, CDR2 FQNEAQ (reference sequence). The CDR3 DNA reads TGTGTCAGCAGCTTACGACAGGGAAACACCATATATTTT. Encoded protein: CVSSLRQGNTIYF. The whole variable domain, remainder taken from reference TRBV7-9 and TRBJ1-3, is DTGVSQNPRHKITKRGQNVTFRCDPISEHNRLYWYRQTLGQGPEFLTYFQNEAQLEKSRLLSDRFSAERPKGSFSTLEIQRTEQGDSAMYLCVSSLRQGNTIYFGEGSWLTVV.

By its share, this clonotype is medium-sized. The chain is built from TRBV30 and TRBJ2-1, with TRBD2 identical over 14 bases. This CDR3 has 13 residues. With V trimmed by 5 bases and J by 10 bases, 4 bases remained unmatched. Per germline, CDR1 GTSNPN and CDR2 SVGIG (reference sequence). In nucleotides, the CDR3 is TGTGCCTGGGACGGGACTAGCGGGAGCGAGCAGTTCTTC. It codes for CAWDGTSGSEQFF.

By proportion, this clonotype is medium-sized (0.01 to 0.1%). The chain joins TRBV27 to TRBJ1-2; D remains unclear. CDR1 and CDR2 (germline): MNHEY, SMNVEV (reference sequence). Trimming left V 3 bases short and J 4 bases short, with 9 bases between. The CDR3 covers 13 residues. The CDR3: CASSLVGSYGYTF. The CDR3, as DNA: TGTGCCAGCAGTTTGGTAGGCAGCTATGGCTACACCTTC.

This clonotype was seen repeatedly, ten times or more. The chain recombines TRBV12-3 or TRBV12-4 with TRBJ2-2; D perhaps matches TRBD2 (5 bases). Trimming shortened V by 6 bases and J by 3 bases, and 17 bases separated the two germline ends. The CDR3 totals 16 residues. Here the CDR3 DNA reads TGTGCCAGCAGCCGACTATTCGGTATAGACACCGGGGAGCTGTTTTTT. This codes for CASSRLFGIDTGELFF.

This clonotype occurred a few times. This sequence joins TRBV7-9 and TRBJ2-1, with D possibly matching TRBD2 (5 bases). V was pared by 4 bases and J by 0 bases, with 13 bases between. CDR3 size: 16 residues. Looked up from germline, CDR1 is SEHNR and CDR2 is FQNEAQ (reference sequence). The CDR3 region is CASSSGGRPSYNEQFF. CDR3 bases: TGTGCCAGCAGCTCGGGTGGGAGACCCTCCTACAATGAGCAGTTCTTC.

This clonotype was seen more than once but under ten times. V is TRBV20-1 and J is TRBJ1-2; D possibly corresponds to TRBD1 (5 bases). The CDR3 covers 16 residues. V was pared by 0 bases and J by 1 base, with 15 bases between. Germline V gene sequence: CDR1 DFQATT, CDR2 SNEGSKA (reference sequence). CDR3: CSARDREGMNNYGYTF. Written as DNA, the CDR3 is TGCAGTGCTAGAGATAGGGAGGGGATGAATAACTATGGCTACACCTTC.

The V gene is TRBV5-6, the J gene TRBJ1-2; D might be TRBD1 (6 bases). Germline values: CDR1 SGHDT, CDR2 YYEEEE. V lost 4 bases and J 8 bases, leaving 18 bases between the germline ends. The length of the CDR3 is 14 residues. This CDR3 is CASSLGGGWMGYTF. In nucleotides, the CDR3 is TGTGCCAGCAGCCTCGGGGGGGGCTGGATGGGCTACACCTTC.

This clonotype was seen only a few times. The chain joins TRBV5-1 to TRBJ1-2; the match to TRBD1 covers 8 bases. After removal of 5 bases from V and 5 bases from J, the junction contained 5 bases not matched to a gene. CDR1 and CDR2 (germline): SGHRS, YFSETQ. The CDR3 loop spans 13 amino acids. For the CDR3, the DNA is TGCGCCAGCAGTGGGACAGGAACTTATGGCTACACCTTC. Its translation is CASSGTGTYGYTF.

The CDR3: CASQGGTSGSSYEQYF. CDR3 bases: TGTGCCAGTCAGGGAGGGACTAGCGGGAGCTCCTACGAGCAGTACTTC. The rearrangement joins TRBV19 to TRBJ2-7, with 14 bases matching TRBD2. Germline-derived CDR1 and CDR2 are LNHDA and SQIVND (reference sequence). The V and J ends lost 8 bases and 0 bases, in that order; junction bases with no gene match: 6. The CDR3 is 16 amino acids. Full variable domain (remainder filled in from reference TRBV19 and TRBJ2-7): DGGITQSPKYLFRKEGQNVTLSCEQNLNHDAMYWYRQDPGQGLRLIYYSQIVNDFQKGDIAEGYSVSREKKESFPLTVTSAQKNPTAFYLCASQGGTSGSSYEQYFGPGTRLTVT.

The V and J genes are TRBV24-1 and TRBJ2-1; D may match TRBD1 or TRBD2 (6 bases each). The CDR3 contains 16 residues. CDR1 KGHDR and CDR2 SFDVKD come from the germline V gene. V was cut by 2 bases and J by 5 bases, with 15 bases left in between. The CDR3 protein is CATSDSKTGRNNEQFF. The DNA of the CDR3 is TGTGCCACCAGTGATTCAAAAACAGGGAGGAACAATGAGCAGTTCTTC.

By share, this clonotype counts as medium-sized. V and J are TRBV29-1 and TRBJ1-1; no clear D gene. The ends were cut back, 2 bases at V and 10 bases at J, with 2 bases in the middle. In germline, CDR1 is SQVTM, CDR2 ANQGSEA. This CDR3 has 8 amino acids. The CDR3 loop reads CSVERAFF. The CDR3 DNA reads TGCAGCGTTGAACGAGCTTTCTTT.

Details on this clonotype: Possible read error: a much larger clone is one base away. This chain connects TRBV5-4 to TRBJ2-1, with D perhaps given as TRBD1 or TRBD2 (5 bases each). The assigned J gene may be wrong: the sequence end matches TRBJ2-7 better. The length of the CDR3 is 15 residues. Germline assignment: CDR1 SGHNT and CDR2 YYREEE (reference sequence). CDR3 residues: CASSLGQGAFNEQYF. The CDR3 bases are TGTGCCAGCAGCTTGGGGCAGGGAGCCTTCAATGAGCAGTACTTC.

This clonotype is labeled as large. The gene calls are TRBV4-3 and TRBJ2-6; the D gene is possibly TRBD1 (5 bases). V lost 0 bases to trimming and J lost 0 bases, with 24 bases between them. The length of the CDR3 is 22 residues. Germline values: CDR1 LGHNA, CDR2 YSLEER. The chain's CDR3 is CASSQDLVVPDSLFSGANVLTF. In DNA form, the CDR3 reads TGCGCCAGCAGCCAAGATTTAGTTGTACCCGACAGCCTTTTCTCTGGGGCCAACGTCCTGACTTTC.

The chain's CDR3 is CASSINKGQGRGYTF. The DNA for the CDR3 is TGTGCCAGTAGTATAAATAAGGGACAGGGTCGCGGCTACACCTTC. The rearrangement links TRBV19 to TRBJ1-2, with 9 bases aligning to TRBD1. The junction had 9 bases not matched to a gene; V was cut back by 2 bases and J by 8 bases. The CDR3 is 15 amino acids. Germline CDR1 reads LNHDA; CDR2 reads SQIVND (reference sequence).

This clonotype was seen a handful of times. The chain has TRBV6-6 and TRBJ1-1, with D uncertain. V lost 1 base, J lost 7 bases, and 10 bases lay in between. The CDR3 spans 13 residues. Germline V gene data show CDR1 as MNHNY and CDR2 as SVGAGI (reference sequence). CDR3 coding DNA: TGTGCCAGCAGTTACTTCGAGAGGGTTGAAGCTTTCTTT. Its translation: CASSYFERVEAFF.

Sample share makes this clonotype medium-sized. The chain has TRBV27 and TRBJ2-7, with TRBD2 matching over 12 bases. V was pared by 2 bases and J by 2 bases, with 4 bases of the junction left unmatched. This CDR3 is built from 16 residues. The germline V gene encodes CDR1 MNHEY and CDR2 SMNVEV (reference sequence). The CDR3 nucleotides are TGTGCCAGCAGTTTACGCCTAGCGGGAGGGGCCTACGAGCAGTACTTC. Translated: CASSLRLAGGAYEQYF.